This TCR beta chain was profiled in a study of regulatory T cells in long-lasting Graves disease. iRepertoire HTBI primers and Arm-PCR of CDR3 regions built TCR beta libraries. TCRdb reprocessed the multiplex PCR reads via MiXCR and lists one record per CDR3 protein. Of around 510,000 distinct CDR3 sequences listed, about a fifth are singletons. Time point defined: persistent/refractory GD, antithyroid drugs over 5 years with positive TRAb. Preparation of the TCR library used RNA extracted from PBMCs. V lost 7 bases and J 4 bases, leaving 13 bases between the germline ends. This CDR3 region has 13 residues. The germline V gene has CDR1 SQVTM and CDR2 ANQGSEA. Study conclusions and caveats: Persistent Graves' patients possessed reduced TCR diversity relative to recently diagnosed ones.

Worth noting for this clonotype: The antigen remains unidentified.

This receptor was identified in a female donor with Graves disease. This chain uses TRBV29-1 with TRBJ1-4, with a weak D call TRBD1 (6 bases). Sequencing used peripheral blood mononuclear cells (PBMCs), obtained when the disease was refractory, from a patient treated with antithyroid drugs. DNA for the CDR3: TGCAGCGCCAGAGGGGGGATTAATGAAAAACTGTTTTTT. Its translation: CSARGGINEKLFF.